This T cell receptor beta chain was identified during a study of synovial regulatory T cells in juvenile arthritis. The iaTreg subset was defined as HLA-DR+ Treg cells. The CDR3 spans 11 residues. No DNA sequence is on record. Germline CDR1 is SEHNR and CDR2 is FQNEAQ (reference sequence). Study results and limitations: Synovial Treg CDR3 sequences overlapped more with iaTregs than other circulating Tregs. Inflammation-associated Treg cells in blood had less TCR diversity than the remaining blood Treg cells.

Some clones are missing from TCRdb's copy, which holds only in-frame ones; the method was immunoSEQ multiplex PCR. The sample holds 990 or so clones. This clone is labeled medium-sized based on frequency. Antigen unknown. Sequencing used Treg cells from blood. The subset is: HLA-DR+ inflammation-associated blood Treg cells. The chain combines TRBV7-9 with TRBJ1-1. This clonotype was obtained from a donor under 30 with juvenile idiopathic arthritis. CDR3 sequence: CASSLAVEAFF.